These 30 T cell receptor beta chains came from one sample sequenced in a study of blood T cell repertoires in COVID-19. This table comes from immunoSEQ multiplex PCR, and its TCRdb copy is limited to in-frame clones, with some not included. The sample records 20,000 to 30,000 clones, around 81% being singletons. The specimen sequenced was peripheral blood. The receptors were sampled from a man between 65 and 85 years old with acute or convalescent COVID-19.

Here the CDR3 DNA reads TGTGCCAGCAGCGCGGGACAGGGAGAGCACGAGCAGTACTTC. It is translated as CASSAGQGEHEQYF. The chain links TRBV11-3 to TRBJ2-7, with 9 bases fitting TRBD1. CDR1 is SGHNT and CDR2 is YENEEA in the germline V gene. The CDR3 is 14 amino acids. The V and J ends lost 5 bases and 5 bases, in that order; junction bases with no gene match: 7. The full variable domain, its missing parts supplied by reference TRBV11-3 and TRBJ2-7, is EAGVVQSPRYKIIEKKQPVAFWCNPISGHNTLYWYLQNLGQGPELLIRYENEEAVDDSQLPKDRFSAERLKGVDSTLKIQPAELGDSAVYLCASSAGQGEHEQYFGPGTRLTVT.

The chain combines TRBV3-1 (or the pseudogene TRBV3-2) with TRBJ1-2, with 10 bases that match TRBD1. The CDR3 covers 15 residues. V was pared by 4 bases and J by 4 bases, with 6 bases of the junction left unmatched. The germline V gene encodes CDR1 LGHDT and CDR2 YNNKEL (reference sequence). CDR3 coding DNA: TGTGCCAGCAGCCCACGGACAGGGGGAGGCTATGGCTACACCTTC. It codes for CASSPRTGGGYGYTF.

The V call is TRBV6-1, the J call TRBJ1-2; weak D call: TRBD1 (5 bases). Trimming left V 1 base short and J 6 bases short, with 12 bases between. Germline V gives CDR1 MNHNS, CDR2 SASEGT. This CDR3 is 14 amino acids long. The CDR3, as DNA: TGTGCCAGCAGTGAAGAGGGCAGGGCCCATGGCTACACCTTC. Translating gives CASSEEGRAHGYTF.

The chain links TRBV7-9 to TRBJ2-3, with D perhaps TRBD2 (5 bases). The V end lost 8 bases, the J end lost 2 bases, and 11 bases lay between the germline ends. Germline assignment: CDR1 SEHNR and CDR2 FQNEAQ (reference sequence). The CDR3 loop spans 13 amino acids. CDR3 residues: CASEQAATDTQYF. As DNA, the CDR3 is TGTGCCAGCGAACAAGCGGCCACAGATACGCAGTATTTT.

The chain has TRBV4-2 and TRBJ2-3; TRBD2 matches at 8 bases. The CDR3 is made up of 15 amino acids. V was clipped by 6 bases and J by 1 base; unmatched bases: 6. CDR1 LGHNA and CDR2 YNFKEQ come from the germline V gene. Here the CDR3 reads CASRSTSGRTDTQYF. The CDR3 DNA is TGTGCCAGCAGAAGCACTAGCGGACGCACAGATACGCAGTATTTT.

Only one count was recorded for this clone. The gene calls are TRBV10-3 and TRBJ1-4, with a tentative D call TRBD1 (5 bases). Trimming took off 0 bases at V and 8 bases at J, with 13 bases between the two ends. This CDR3 has 15 residues. In germline, CDR1 is ENHRY, CDR2 SYGVKD. The CDR3 loop is CAISESQGLGEKLFF. Written as DNA, the CDR3 is TGTGCCATCAGTGAGTCTCAGGGTTTGGGCGAAAAACTGTTTTTT.

This clone was observed a single time. Its ends do not fully match the called genes, so a read error is possible. The rearrangement links TRBV7-3 to TRBJ2-7; no clear D. Per germline, CDR1 SGHTA and CDR2 FQGTGA. This CDR3 is 14 amino acids long. This chain's CDR3 is CVSSFSTVSYEQYF. The DNA of the CDR3 is TGTGTCAGCAGCTTTAGTACAGTATCCTACGAGCAGTACTTC.

This chain connects TRBV6-1 to TRBJ2-7; possibly TRBD2 for D (5 bases). CDR1 and CDR2 (germline): MNHNS, SASEGT. The CDR3 runs 18 residues. V lost 1 base, J lost 4 bases, and 23 bases lay in between. The CDR3 nucleotides are TGTGCCAGCAGTGAAGGGTCGGGCAGCCGGCCCTCGGGGTACGAGCAGTACTTC. Translating it yields CASSEGSGSRPSGYEQYF.

Sample share makes this clone medium-sized. The chain joins TRBV10-3 to TRBJ2-7; no clear D. The CDR3 spans 12 residues. Looked up from germline, CDR1 is ENHRY and CDR2 is SYGVKD. With 3 bases removed from V and 3 bases from J, the gap between germline ends came to 6 bases. For the CDR3, the DNA is TGTGCCATCAGTGAAGGCGGCTACGAGCAGTACTTC. It codes for CAISEGGYEQYF.

The chain links TRBV3-1 (or the pseudogene TRBV3-2) to TRBJ2-2, with 9 positions matching TRBD2. The CDR3 runs to 18 residues. Germline assignment: CDR1 LGHDT and CDR2 YNNKEL (reference sequence). Unmatched junction bases numbered 12, after V lost 4 bases and J lost 3 bases. The CDR3 reads CASSPSKSGRRDTGELFF. The CDR3, as DNA: TGTGCCAGCAGCCCCAGCAAGAGCGGGAGGAGAGACACCGGGGAGCTGTTTTTT.

The J gene is TRBJ1-6, the V gene TRBV9, with 8 bases matching TRBD1. Trimming at V came to 0 bases and at J to 7 bases, leaving 0 bases not matched to a gene. Germline loops: CDR1 SGDLS, CDR2 YYNGEE. The CDR3 is 14 residues long. The chain's CDR3 is CASSVGTGNSPLHF. As DNA, the CDR3 is TGTGCCAGCAGCGTAGGGACAGGGAATTCACCCCTCCACTTT.

This chain links TRBV7-9 with TRBJ2-7; 8 bases are shared with TRBD2. Germline assignment: CDR1 SEHNR and CDR2 FQNEAQ (reference sequence). The V and J ends lost 2 bases and 2 bases, in that order; junction bases with no gene match: 2. The CDR3 has 14 residues. CDR3 DNA: TGTGCCAGCAGCTTAACCGGGGGGGCCTACGAGCAGTACTTC. Translated, it gives CASSLTGGAYEQYF.

This clone has a handful of counts. The chain joins TRBV5-1 to TRBJ2-2, with 7 bases matching TRBD2. The V gene's germline CDR1 is SGHRS and CDR2 YFSETQ. After removal of 1 base from V and 7 bases from J, the junction contained 7 bases not matched to a gene. The CDR3 is made up of 15 amino acids. The CDR3 reads CASSLWQGGVGELFF. For the CDR3, the DNA is TGCGCCAGCAGCTTGTGGCAGGGAGGGGTCGGGGAGCTGTTTTTT.

V is TRBV7-9 and J is TRBJ1-6; 7 nucleotides match TRBD1. CDR3 length: 14 amino acids. V gave up 4 bases and J gave up 5 bases; unmatched junction bases: 2. Germline-derived CDR1 and CDR2 are SEHNR and FQNEAQ (reference sequence). The CDR3 bases are TGTGCCAGCAGCTCCGGGACAGATAATTCACCCCTCCACTTT. This gives the protein CASSSGTDNSPLHF.

The chain employs TRBV7-9 and TRBJ1-1; D is uncertain. Trimming pared 8 bases from V and 0 bases from J, leaving 13 bases between. The germline gives CDR1 SEHNR, CDR2 FQNEAQ (reference sequence). The CDR3 runs to 14 residues. The CDR3 spells CASAAQLMNTEAFF. CDR3 bases: TGTGCCAGCGCGGCCCAACTGATGAACACTGAAGCTTTCTTT.

This clone was recorded a few times. This chain connects TRBV5-4 to TRBJ1-1; TRBD1 matches at 9 bases. The CDR3 length is 15 residues. CDR1 and CDR2 from the germline V gene are SGHNT and YYREEE (reference sequence). Trimming at V came to 4 bases and at J to 5 bases, leaving 9 bases not matched to a gene. This CDR3 reads CASSPPGQGLTEAFF. CDR3 DNA: TGTGCCAGCAGCCCTCCGGGACAGGGATTGACTGAAGCTTTCTTT.

J is TRBJ2-7 and V is TRBV6-5; TRBD1 matches at 8 bases. J gave up 2 bases and V 0 bases, and 6 bases lay outside the gene matches. Germline assignment: CDR1 MNHEY and CDR2 SVGAGI. This CDR3 contains 16 residues. The CDR3 DNA follows: TGTGCCAGCAGTTACTCAGGGACAGGCGGTCCCTACGAGCAGTACTTC. As protein: CASSYSGTGGPYEQYF.

The chain joins TRBV24-1 to TRBJ2-3; 8 bases line up with TRBD2. The CDR3 contains 17 residues. J lost 2 bases, V lost 5 bases, and 11 bases had no gene match. Germline V gene sequence: CDR1 KGHDR, CDR2 SFDVKD. CDR3: CATSGISGSSYTDTQYF. CDR3 bases: TGTGCCACCAGTGGGATAAGCGGGAGCTCCTACACAGATACGCAGTATTTT.

The chain joins TRBV18 to TRBJ2-3; TRBD2 aligns across 12 bases. V shed 4 bases and J 3 bases; nucleotides not matched to a gene: 11. The CDR3 runs 18 residues. CDR1 and CDR2 (germline): KGHSH, LQKENI. CDR3 in amino acids: CASSLSEGLAGSTDTQYF. CDR3 coding DNA: TGTGCCAGCTCACTATCAGAAGGACTAGCGGGGTCTACAGATACGCAGTATTTT.

This clone was observed a few times. The chain is built from TRBV27 and TRBJ2-3; no definite D call. Germline CDR1 reads MNHEY; CDR2 reads SMNVEV (reference sequence). The CDR3 covers 15 residues. Trimming removed 3 bases at V and 0 bases at J, with 10 bases between. The CDR3 DNA sequence: TGTGCCAGCAGTTTTCAGGCCATTAGCACAGATACGCAGTATTTT. Protein sequence: CASSFQAISTDTQYF.

The chain carries TRBV12-3 or TRBV12-4 and TRBJ1-1; tentative D call: TRBD1 (5 bases). V lost 4 bases and J lost 2, with 8 bases in between. There are 13 residues in the CDR3. The CDR3 DNA is TGTGCCAGCAGTTCAGGGTATAACACTGAAGCTTTCTTT. It codes for CASSSGYNTEAFF.

This clone was seen a single time. The chain uses TRBV7-2 and TRBJ2-5; D might be TRBD2 (6 bases). The CDR3 is 13 amino acids. CDR1 is SGHTA, CDR2 FQGNSA, per germline. The ends were cut back, 5 bases at V and 5 bases at J, with 12 bases in the middle. The CDR3: CASSRDFPETQYF. The CDR3 DNA sequence: TGTGCCAGCAGCCGGGACTTTCCGGAGACCCAGTACTTC.

The CDR3 nucleotides read TGTGCCTGGAGTGCGGGACAGGCGAGCTTCGGGTATGGCTACACCTTC. This encodes CAWSAGQASFGYGYTF. V is TRBV30 and J is TRBJ1-2, with 8 bases matching TRBD1. CDR1 GTSNPN and CDR2 SVGIG come from the germline V gene (reference sequence). CDR3 length: 16 residues. Trimming cost V 1 base and J 5 bases; bases outside gene matches: 12.

The chain couples TRBV5-6 to TRBJ1-5, with 9 positions matching TRBD1. The CDR3 covers 16 residues. J gave up 1 base and V 4 bases, and 6 bases lay outside the gene matches. CDR1 is SGHDT and CDR2 is YYEEEE in the germline V gene. CDR3 bases: TGTGCCAGCAGCCTACAGGGGGCGGGGAGCAATCAGCCCCAGCATTTT. Protein product: CASSLQGAGSNQPQHF.

This chain uses TRBV7-2 with TRBJ2-7; D call uncertain. This CDR3 has 15 residues. The germline V gene has CDR1 SGHTA and CDR2 FQGNSA. V gave up 1 base and J gave up 4 bases, with 14 bases separating them. The CDR3 is CASSLDFWAPYEQYF. The CDR3 DNA sequence: TGTGCCAGCAGCTTAGATTTCTGGGCCCCGTACGAGCAGTACTTC.

This clone was observed a few times. V is TRBV6-1 and J is TRBJ1-1; TRBD1 matches at 7 bases. The CDR3 length is 13 residues. V dropped 3 bases and J dropped 9; count of bases not matched to a gene: 7. The germline gives CDR1 MNHNS, CDR2 SASEGT. The CDR3 loop reads CASSEQTGTQAFF. In nucleotides, the CDR3 is TGTGCCAGCAGTGAGCAGACAGGGACCCAAGCTTTCTTT.

The chain combines TRBV5-6 with TRBJ2-5; D is possibly TRBD2 (6 bases). Trimming shortened V by 3 bases and J by 1 base, and 10 bases separated the two germline ends. The CDR3 consists of 14 residues. The germline V gene encodes CDR1 SGHDT and CDR2 YYEEEE. The CDR3 loop is CASSSRLGQETQYF. The DNA for the CDR3 is TGTGCCAGCAGCTCCCGACTAGGCCAAGAGACCCAGTACTTC.

This chain links TRBV24-1 with TRBJ2-1, with 10 bases that match TRBD1. Germline V lookup: CDR1 KGHDR, CDR2 SFDVKD. The CDR3 has 14 residues. With V trimmed by 5 bases and J by 4 bases, 1 base remained unmatched. The DNA for the CDR3 is TGTGCCACCAGTGGGGACAGGGGATACAATGAGCAGTTCTTC. Residues: CATSGDRGYNEQFF.

J is TRBJ1-5 and V is TRBV15; 8 nucleotides match TRBD1. CDR3 length: 15 amino acids. Unmatched junction bases numbered 3, after V lost 5 bases and J lost 0 bases. CDR1 is LNHNV, CDR2 YYDKDF, per germline (reference sequence). CDR3 region: CATSGQGYSNQPQHF. In DNA, the CDR3 is TGTGCCACCAGCGGACAGGGCTATAGCAATCAGCCCCAGCATTTT.

The chain carries TRBV6-4 and TRBJ2-7; 7 positions agree with TRBD1. From germline, CDR1 is MRHNA and CDR2 SNTAGT. There are 11 residues in the CDR3. With 8 bases clipped from V and 3 bases from J, the junction kept 1 base outside the gene matches. The CDR3 DNA reads TGTGCCAGCCGGGACAGCTACGAGCAGTACTTC. It encodes CASRDSYEQYF.